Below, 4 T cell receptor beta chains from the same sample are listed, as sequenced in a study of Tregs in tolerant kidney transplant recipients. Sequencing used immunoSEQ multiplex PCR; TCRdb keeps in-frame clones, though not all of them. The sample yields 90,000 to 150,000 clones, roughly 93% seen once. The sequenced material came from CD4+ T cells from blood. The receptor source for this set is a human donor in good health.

The CDR3 is CASSLVAGGTKTEAFF. The CDR3 coding sequence is TGTGCCAGCAGCTTGGTAGCAGGGGGGACGAAGACTGAAGCTTTCTTT. The chain links TRBV5-4 to TRBJ1-1; 7 bases align to TRBD1. Unmatched junction bases numbered 10, after V lost 0 bases and J lost 5 bases. CDR1 SGHNT and CDR2 YYREEE come from the germline V gene (reference sequence). This CDR3 is built from 16 residues.

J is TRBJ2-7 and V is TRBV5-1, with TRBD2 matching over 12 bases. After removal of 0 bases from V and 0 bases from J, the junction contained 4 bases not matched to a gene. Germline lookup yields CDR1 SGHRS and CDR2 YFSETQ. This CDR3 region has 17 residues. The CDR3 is CASSLATSGRFSYEQYF. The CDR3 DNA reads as TGCGCCAGCAGCTTGGCGACTAGCGGGAGATTCTCCTACGAGCAGTACTTC.

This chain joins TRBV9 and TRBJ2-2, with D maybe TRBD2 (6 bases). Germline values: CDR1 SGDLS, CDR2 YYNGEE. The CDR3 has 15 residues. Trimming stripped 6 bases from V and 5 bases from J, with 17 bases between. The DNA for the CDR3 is TGTGCCAGCACCCCGTCGGGAGAGAGAACCGGGGAGCTGTTTTTT. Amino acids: CASTPSGERTGELFF.

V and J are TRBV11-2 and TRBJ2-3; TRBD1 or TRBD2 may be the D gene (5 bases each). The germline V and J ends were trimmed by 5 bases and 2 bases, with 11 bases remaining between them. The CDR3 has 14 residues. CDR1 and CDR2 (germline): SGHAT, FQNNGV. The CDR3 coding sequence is TGTGCCAGCAGCCCCGGGACCACCACAGATACGCAGTATTTT. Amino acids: CASSPGTTTDTQYF.